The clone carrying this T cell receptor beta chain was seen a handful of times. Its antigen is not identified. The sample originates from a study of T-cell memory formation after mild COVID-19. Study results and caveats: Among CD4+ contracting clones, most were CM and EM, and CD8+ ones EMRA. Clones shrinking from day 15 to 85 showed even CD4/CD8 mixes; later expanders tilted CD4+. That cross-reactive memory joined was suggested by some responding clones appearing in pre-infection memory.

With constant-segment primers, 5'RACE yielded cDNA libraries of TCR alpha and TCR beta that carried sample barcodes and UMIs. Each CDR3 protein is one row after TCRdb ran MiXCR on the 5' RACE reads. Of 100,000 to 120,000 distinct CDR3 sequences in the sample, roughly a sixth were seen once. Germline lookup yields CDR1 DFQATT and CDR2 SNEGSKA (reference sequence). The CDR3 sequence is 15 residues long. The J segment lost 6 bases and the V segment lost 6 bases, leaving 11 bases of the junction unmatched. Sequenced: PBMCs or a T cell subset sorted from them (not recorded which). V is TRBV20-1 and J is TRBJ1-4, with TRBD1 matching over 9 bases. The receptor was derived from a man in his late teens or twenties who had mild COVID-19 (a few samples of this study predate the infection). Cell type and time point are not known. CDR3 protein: CSAPSRTGVDEKLFF. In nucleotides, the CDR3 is TGCAGTGCACCCTCCAGGACAGGGGTTGATGAAAAACTGTTTTTT.